This T cell receptor (beta chain) was sequenced during a study of shared clonotypes between healthy human individuals. Source study methods: Quality scores were absent from the junction-only immunoSEQ sequences, so filtering differed. Profiling relied on immunoSEQ multiplex PCR, and the TCRdb table lists in-frame clones only, not all of them. From that table come the V and J calls and clone size; the DNA was used to work out D and trimming. The sample contains 100,000 to 120,000 clones, more than 65% of which appear only once. The CDR3 spans 15 residues. Germline CDR1 MNHNS, CDR2 SASEGT. V was clipped by 8 bases and J by 0 bases; unmatched bases: 8. This clone came up many times.

This receptor was obtained from a woman in her twenties or thirties in good health. The sample comprised memory CD8+ T cells sorted from blood. Subset indicated: CD45RO+ cells pooled with CCR7-negative TemRA cells. The V call is TRBV6-1, the J call TRBJ2-3; 7 bases fit TRBD2. CDR3 residues: CASGRVIESTDTQYF. The CDR3 DNA reads as TGTGCCAGCGGGAGGGTCATCGAGAGCACAGATACGCAGTATTTT.